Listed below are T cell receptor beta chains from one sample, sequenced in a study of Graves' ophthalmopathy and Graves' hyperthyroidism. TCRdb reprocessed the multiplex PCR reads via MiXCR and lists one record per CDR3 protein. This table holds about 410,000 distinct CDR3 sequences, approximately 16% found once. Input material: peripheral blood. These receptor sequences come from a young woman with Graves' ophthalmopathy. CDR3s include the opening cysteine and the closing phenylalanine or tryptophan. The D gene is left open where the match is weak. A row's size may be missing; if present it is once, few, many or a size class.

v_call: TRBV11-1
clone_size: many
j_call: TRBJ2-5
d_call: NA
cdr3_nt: TGTGCCAGCAGCCGGATGACAGCAGCTCTGGAGACCCAGTACTTC
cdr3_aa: CASSRMTAALETQYF

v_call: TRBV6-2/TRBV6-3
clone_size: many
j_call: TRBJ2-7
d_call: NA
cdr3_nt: TGTGCCAGCTCCGACGGCTTCTCCTACGAGCAGTACTTC
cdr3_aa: CASSDGFSYEQYF

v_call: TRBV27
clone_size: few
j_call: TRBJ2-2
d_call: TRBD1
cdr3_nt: TGTGCCAGCAGTCGCTCACTCCGGGACAGAACCGGGGAGCTGTTTTTT
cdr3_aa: CASSRSLRDRTGELFF

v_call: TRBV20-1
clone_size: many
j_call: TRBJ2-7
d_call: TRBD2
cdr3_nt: TGCAGTGCTGGCCTAGCGGGAGGGTCCTACGAGCAGTACTTC
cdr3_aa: CSAGLAGGSYEQYF

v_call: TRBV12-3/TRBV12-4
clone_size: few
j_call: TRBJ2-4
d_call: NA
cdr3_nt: TGTGCCAGCAGTTTAACGGACCGGGTTAAGTGGATTCAGTACTTC
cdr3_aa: CASSLTDRVKWIQYF

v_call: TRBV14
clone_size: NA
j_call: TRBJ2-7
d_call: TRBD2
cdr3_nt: TGTGCCAGCAGCCCCAGCTTCAGCGGGGGGATGTACTTC
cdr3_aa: CASSPSFSGGMYF

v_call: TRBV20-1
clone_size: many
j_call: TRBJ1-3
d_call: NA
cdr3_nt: TGCAGTGCTAAATCTGGAAACACCATATATTTT
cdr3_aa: CSAKSGNTIYF

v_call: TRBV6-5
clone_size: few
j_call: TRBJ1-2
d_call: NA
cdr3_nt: TGTGCCAGCAGTTACTCGGAGGGGAGGTATGGCTACACCTTC
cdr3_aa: CASSYSEGRYGYTF

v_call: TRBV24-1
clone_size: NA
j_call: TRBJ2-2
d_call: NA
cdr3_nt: TGTGCCACCAGTGATTTTCGGACGAACACCGGGGAGCTGTTTTTT
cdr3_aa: CATSDFRTNTGELFF

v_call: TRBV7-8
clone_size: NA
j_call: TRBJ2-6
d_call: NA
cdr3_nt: TGTGCCAGCAGCTCTTGGACAGTCTCTGGGGCCAACGTCCTGACTTTC
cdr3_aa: CASSSWTVSGANVLTF

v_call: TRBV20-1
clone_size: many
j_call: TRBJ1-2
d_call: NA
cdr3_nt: TGCAGTGCTAGAGATGCTCCGCAGGGTATCCCTCGGGGATATGGCTACACCTTC
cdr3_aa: CSARDAPQGIPRGYGYTF

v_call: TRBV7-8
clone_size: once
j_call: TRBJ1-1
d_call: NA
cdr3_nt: TGTGCCAGCGGTAAGGGGGTCCCGGGCACTGAAGCTTTCTTT
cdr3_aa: CASGKGVPGTEAFF

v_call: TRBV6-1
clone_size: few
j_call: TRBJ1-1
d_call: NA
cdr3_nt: TGTGCCAGCACGAGTAACACTGAAGCTTTCTTT
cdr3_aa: CASTSNTEAFF

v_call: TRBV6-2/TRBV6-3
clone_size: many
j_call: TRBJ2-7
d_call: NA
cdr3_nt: TGTGCCAGCAGTTACTCTCACCACGATCCGACCTCAACCTACGAGCAGTACTTC
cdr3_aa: CASSYSHHDPTSTYEQYF

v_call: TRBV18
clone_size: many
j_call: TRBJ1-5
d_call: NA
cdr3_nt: TGTGCCAGCTCTCCCTCGGCCCTTAGCAATCAGCCCCAGCATTTT
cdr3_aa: CASSPSALSNQPQHF

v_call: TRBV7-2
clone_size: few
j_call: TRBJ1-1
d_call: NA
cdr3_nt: TGTGCCAGCAGCAGTCTGGGGGGGAGGACTGAAGCTTTCTTT
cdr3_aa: CASSSLGGRTEAFF

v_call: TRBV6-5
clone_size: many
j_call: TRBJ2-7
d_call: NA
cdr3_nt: TGTGCCAGCAGTTACGCATGGGGTTACGAGCAGTACTTC
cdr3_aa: CASSYAWGYEQYF

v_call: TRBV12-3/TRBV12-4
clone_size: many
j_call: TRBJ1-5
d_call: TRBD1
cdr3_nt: TGTGCCAGCAGTTTATTCGGGACAGGGAGAAATCAGCCCCAGCATTTT
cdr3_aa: CASSLFGTGRNQPQHF

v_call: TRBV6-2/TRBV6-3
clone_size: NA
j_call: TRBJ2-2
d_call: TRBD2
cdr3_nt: TGTGCCAGCAGCTCCTCGGGTTTGGGGGCTAGCGGGTACACCGGGGAGCTGTTTTTT
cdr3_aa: CASSSSGLGASGYTGELFF

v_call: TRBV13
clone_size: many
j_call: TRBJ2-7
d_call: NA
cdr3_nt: TGTGCCAGCAGCTTACAGACAGGTCCCGAGCAGTACTTC
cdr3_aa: CASSLQTGPEQYF

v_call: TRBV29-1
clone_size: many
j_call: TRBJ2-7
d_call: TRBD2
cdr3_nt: TGCAGCGTTGAACAACGGGGGGAATACGAGCAGTACTTC
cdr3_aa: CSVEQRGEYEQYF

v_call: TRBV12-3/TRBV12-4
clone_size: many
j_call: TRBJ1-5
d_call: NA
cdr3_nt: TGTGCCAGCAGTTTTTTGTCGGGGAGGTATAGCAATCAGCCCCAGCATTTT
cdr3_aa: CASSFLSGRYSNQPQHF

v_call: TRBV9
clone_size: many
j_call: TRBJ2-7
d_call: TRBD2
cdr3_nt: TGTGCCAGCAGCGGGGGGACTAGCGGCCTCTACGAGCAGTACTTC
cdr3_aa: CASSGGTSGLYEQYF

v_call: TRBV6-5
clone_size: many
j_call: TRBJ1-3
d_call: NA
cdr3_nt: TGTGCCAGCAGTTACTCTAGAGACCCTGGAAACACCATATATTTT
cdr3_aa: CASSYSRDPGNTIYF

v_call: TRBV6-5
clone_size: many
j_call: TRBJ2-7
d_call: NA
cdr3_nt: TGTGCCAGCAGCGCGCAGGCCTACGAGCAGTACTTC
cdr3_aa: CASSAQAYEQYF

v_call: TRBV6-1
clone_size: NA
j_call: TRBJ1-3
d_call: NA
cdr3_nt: TGTGCCAGCAGTCCTTCATTGGGAAACACCATATATTTT
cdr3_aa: CASSPSLGNTIYF